The 15 T cell receptor beta chains below come from one sample, sequenced in a study of T cell responses to AZD1222 COVID-19 vaccine. Clones were sequenced by immunoSEQ multiplex PCR, and TCRdb holds only the in-frame ones, with some missing. The data show some 180,000 clones, with nearly 95% seen just once and more than 1.5% held by the top ten. The sequenced sample was peripheral blood, obtained 28 days after the second AZD1222 dose. The receptors here all came from an adult who received the AZD1222 COVID-19 vaccine.

The V and J genes are TRBV9 and TRBJ2-3; either TRBD1 or TRBD2 may fit D (5 bases each). Trimming removed 4 bases from V and 0 bases from J, with 12 bases in between. CDR1 and CDR2 (germline): SGDLS, YYNGEE. The CDR3 is 15 residues long. The DNA of the CDR3 is TGTGCCAGCAGCCCTCAGGGAGATAGCACAGATACGCAGTATTTT. Translating it yields CASSPQGDSTDTQYF.

This rearrangement joins TRBV19 to TRBJ2-1; D gene unclear. Trimming removed 3 bases at V and 8 bases at J, with 5 bases between. The CDR3 sequence is 11 residues long. The germline gives CDR1 LNHDA, CDR2 SQIVND (reference sequence). CDR3 bases: TGTGCCAGTAGTATTAGCTATGAGCAGTTCTTC. Amino acid sequence: CASSISYEQFF.

In this sample, this clone turned up once. The chain has TRBV6-5 and TRBJ1-2; TRBD1 matches 7 bases. The junction had 1 base not matched to a gene; V was cut back by 4 bases and J by 8 bases. From germline, CDR1 is MNHEY and CDR2 SVGAGI. The CDR3 runs 11 residues. CDR3 in amino acids: CASSSTGGYTF. Here the CDR3 DNA reads TGTGCCAGCAGTTCGACAGGGGGCTACACCTTC.

V and J are TRBV6-1 and TRBJ1-3, with D uncertain. From germline, CDR1 is MNHNS and CDR2 SASEGT. This CDR3 spans 15 amino acids. V lost 1 base and J 2 bases, leaving 9 bases between the germline ends. CDR3 in DNA: TGTGCCAGCAGTGAAGACGGGAGAGCTGGAAACACCATATATTTT. This translates into CASSEDGRAGNTIYF.

The chain is built from TRBV6-2 or TRBV6-3 and TRBJ2-5, with D hard to call. CDR1 and CDR2 from the germline V gene are MNHEY and SVGEGT. Trimming stripped 5 bases from V and 4 bases from J, with 11 bases between. The CDR3 consists of 13 residues. CDR3 nucleotides: TGTGCCAGCAGTCTCGTGGAATCAGAGACCCAGTACTTC. Translating gives CASSLVESETQYF.

This rearrangement joins TRBV6-1 to TRBJ2-7; D not certain. Germline loops: CDR1 MNHNS, CDR2 SASEGT. V lost 2 bases, J lost 2 bases, and 13 bases lay in between. CDR3 length equals 15 residues. Written as DNA, the CDR3 is TGTGCCAGCAGTGAATTGGCGACACGGCCCTACGAGCAGTACTTC. Encoded protein: CASSELATRPYEQYF.

V gene TRBV12-3 or TRBV12-4 combines with J gene TRBJ2-1; no clear D. Deletions cut 3 bases from V and 8 bases from J, with 5 bases between. The CDR3 covers 11 residues. CDR3 sequence (DNA): TGTGCCAGCAGTTTGATGTATGAGCAGTTCTTC. Its translation: CASSLMYEQFF.

V usage is TRBV19 and J usage is TRBJ1-4; D remains unclear. Trimming left V 4 bases short and J 4 bases short, with 7 bases between. Germline lookup yields CDR1 LNHDA and CDR2 SQIVND (reference sequence). The CDR3 loop spans 13 amino acids. CDR3 nucleotides: TGTGCCAGTAGTACCGGCCTTAATGAAAAACTGTTTTTT. Its protein is CASSTGLNEKLFF.

J is TRBJ2-6 and V is TRBV19, with 8 bases aligning to TRBD1. The CDR3 contains 17 residues. From germline, CDR1 is LNHDA and CDR2 SQIVND (reference sequence). Trimming took 4 bases from V and 2 from J; bases not matched to a gene: 7. The CDR3 DNA sequence: TGTGCCAGTAGTACCGGACAGGGATGGGCTGGGGCCAACGTCCTGACTTTC. Protein sequence: CASSTGQGWAGANVLTF.

The rearrangement links TRBV5-1 to TRBJ2-1, with TRBD1 matching 7 bases. The V gene end was trimmed by 2 bases and the J gene end by 5 bases; junction bases not matched to a gene: 4. Germline assignment: CDR1 SGHRS and CDR2 YFSETQ. The CDR3 consists of 14 residues. For the CDR3, the DNA is TGCGCCAGCAGCTTCGGGACAGCGGACAATGAGCAGTTCTTC. Its translation is CASSFGTADNEQFF.

The chain employs TRBV30 and TRBJ2-5, with D possibly TRBD2 on 5 matching bases. CDR3 size: 12 residues. The germline gives CDR1 GTSNPN, CDR2 SVGIG (reference sequence). Trimming left V 5 bases short and J 2 bases short, with 9 bases between. In DNA, the CDR3 is TGTGCCTGGGAAACGGGGCAAGAGACCCAGTACTTC. This encodes CAWETGQETQYF.

This clone has just one count. The CDR3 sequence is CASRWGLGSYEQYF. CDR3 in DNA: TGTGCCAGTAGATGGGGACTTGGGTCCTACGAGCAGTACTTC. J is TRBJ2-7 and V is TRBV19; tentative D call: TRBD2 (6 bases). CDR3 length: 14 residues. Trimming shortened V by 6 bases and J by 1 base, and 13 bases separated the two germline ends. In germline, CDR1 is LNHDA, CDR2 SQIVND (reference sequence).

This chain connects TRBV7-9 to TRBJ1-1; TRBD1 matches 7 bases. Germline assignment: CDR1 SEHNR and CDR2 FQNEAQ (reference sequence). J gave up 2 bases and V 4 bases, and 7 bases lay outside the gene matches. There are 15 residues in the CDR3. The CDR3 bases are TGTGCCAGCAGCTCTCGACAGGGCCAAAACACTGAAGCTTTCTTT. Translation gives CASSSRQGQNTEAFF.

The CDR3 protein is CASSLDRGTSYNEQFF. CDR3 bases: TGTGCCAGCAGCTTAGATCGGGGGACCTCCTACAATGAGCAGTTCTTC. This chain connects TRBV7-3 to TRBJ2-1, with D maybe TRBD2 (6 bases). The germline CDR1 and CDR2 sequences are SGHTA and FQGTGA. The CDR3 runs 16 residues. Trimming stripped 2 bases from V and 0 bases from J, with 11 bases between.

A single count supports this clone. In the same sample, other DNA sequences code for this CDR3. The chain couples TRBV6-5 to TRBJ1-1, with a tentative D call TRBD1 (6 bases). The CDR3 loop spans 12 amino acids. Trimming cost V 7 bases and J 4 bases, with 10 bases left between them. Germline loops: CDR1 MNHEY, CDR2 SVGAGI. CDR3 in DNA: TGTGCCAGCAAACAGGGCAGCACTGAAGCTTTCTTT. Translation gives CASKQGSTEAFF.